What follows is one TCR beta chain and its context. Its cognate antigen is unknown. This entry belongs to a study of Graves' ophthalmopathy and Graves' hyperthyroidism. CDR3 length equals 15 residues. Germline CDR1 and CDR2: DFQATT and SNEGSKA (reference sequence). V was pared by 6 bases and J by 6 bases, with 8 bases of the junction left unmatched. The authors amplified TCR beta CDR3 regions, and they did so from RNA transcripts for repertoire sequencing. First-round RT-PCR with HTBI primers preceded a second-round multiplex PCR. MiXCR was run by TCRdb on the multiplex PCR reads, yielding one entry per CDR3 protein. The sample has about 14,000 distinct CDR3 sequences, about 50% seen once. Broader study findings: Ophthalmopathy could be told apart from stable hyperthyroidism by a 13-signature model (around 85% sensitivity, approximately 81% specificity). Ophthalmopathy progression cases were predicted by the model with roughly 68% sensitivity and 72.22% specificity.

None of the included patients had other autoimmune diseases, uncontrolled infections, pregnancy or lactation, as these led to exclusion. PBMCs were isolated from an approximately 10 ml sample of fresh peripheral blood. Material for sequencing was peripheral blood. This clonotype was sampled from a woman in her twenties or thirties with Graves' ophthalmopathy. This sequence joins TRBV20-1 and TRBJ2-3, with 14 bases aligning to TRBD2. This chain's CDR3 is CSASSTSGRGDTQYF. CDR3 DNA sequence: TGCAGTGCCAGCTCGACTAGCGGGAGGGGGGATACGCAGTATTTT.